Listed below are T cell receptor beta chains from one sample, sequenced in a study of PD-1 blockade in mismatch repair-deficient tumors. The data were produced by immunoSEQ multiplex PCR, yet TCRdb's version contains in-frame clones alone and is incomplete. The sample includes about 100,000 clones, over 65% of them seen just once. Here the sequenced sample was peripheral blood, taken approximately 35 weeks after starting pembrolizumab. These receptors all come from an adult with mismatch repair-deficient cancer. Both conserved end residues are part of each CDR3. The D gene is left open where the match is weak. Only part of the rows carry a size: once, few, many, or a class if the clone is expanded.

>TRBJ2-1|-|-|TRBV11-1
CASSLGAIGNEQFF
TGTGCCAGCAGCTTAGGAGCTATAGGGAATGAGCAGTTCTTC
>TRBJ1-5|-|TRBD1|TRBV7-9
CASSQDRVGQPQHF
TGTGCCAGCAGCCAGGACAGGGTCGGGCAGCCCCAGCATTTT
>TRBJ2-1|-|TRBD2|TRBV7-2
CASSSTSGRFNEQFF
TGTGCCAGCAGCTCTACTAGCGGGAGGTTCAATGAGCAGTTCTTC
>TRBJ2-2|-|TRBD1|TRBV28
CASGTANTGELFF
TGTGCCAGTGGGACAGCGAACACCGGGGAGCTGTTTTTT
>TRBJ2-3|-|TRBD2|TRBV7-9
CATETSVTDTQYF
TGTGCCACAGAGACTAGCGTCACAGATACGCAGTATTTT
>TRBJ2-7|few|-|TRBV2
CASRSLEQYF
TGTGCCAGCAGGTCTCTCGAGCAGTACTTC
>TRBJ1-1|-|-|TRBV27
CASSLSPGGGTEAFF
TGTGCCAGCAGTTTATCGCCCGGGGGAGGCACTGAAGCTTTCTTT
>TRBJ1-4|-|-|TRBV2
CASQGGLANEKLFF
TGTGCCAGTCAAGGAGGGCTCGCGAATGAAAAACTGTTTTTT
>TRBJ2-7|-|-|TRBV30
CAWLTGTGSYEQYF
TGTGCCTGGTTAACCGGGACTGGCTCCTACGAGCAGTACTTC
>TRBJ1-1|-|-|TRBV29-1
CSVPGGTEAFF
TGCAGCGTTCCCGGAGGGACTGAAGCTTTCTTT
>TRBJ1-2|-|TRBD1|TRBV6-1
CASSEDRGRGGYTF
TGTGCCAGCAGCGAAGACAGGGGGCGAGGTGGCTACACCTTC
>TRBJ1-2|-|-|TRBV6-5
CASSYKDGYTF
TGTGCCAGCAGTTATAAAGATGGCTACACCTTC
>TRBJ2-2|-|TRBD2|TRBV27
CASRGSRKTGELFF
TGTGCCAGCCGCGGGAGTAGAAAAACCGGGGAGCTGTTTTTT
>TRBJ1-2|few|TRBD1|TRBV9
CASSGTGDGYTF
TGTGCCAGCAGCGGGACAGGGGATGGCTACACCTTC
>TRBJ2-7|-|TRBD2|TRBV5-1
CASSLEAGGSYEQYF
TGCGCCAGCAGCTTGGAAGCGGGAGGGTCCTACGAGCAGTACTTC
>TRBJ2-1|-|TRBD2|TRBV4-1
CASSQDATSGRNEQFF
TGCGCCAGCAGCCAAGATGCAACTAGCGGAAGAAATGAGCAGTTCTTC
>TRBJ2-7|-|-|TRBV7-9
CASSLEGGSKQYF
TGTGCCAGCAGTCTTGAAGGGGGGTCGAAGCAGTACTTC
>TRBJ2-3|-|TRBD2|TRBV19
CASTLGVAGSSGDTQYF
TGTGCCAGTACCCTCGGGGTAGCGGGAAGTTCCGGAGATACGCAGTATTTT
>TRBJ1-5|-|TRBD1|TRBV27
CASSLSFRDRVLLPQHF
TGTGCCAGCAGTTTATCCTTCCGGGACAGGGTCTTGTTGCCCCAGCATTTT
>TRBJ2-7|few|-|TRBV7-9
CASSPTSYEQYF
TGTGCCAGCAGTCCTACTAGCTACGAGCAGTACTTC
>TRBJ2-1|-|TRBD2|TRBV5-1
CASSLGVSGKYNEQFF
TGCGCCAGCAGCTTGGGTGTTAGCGGGAAATACAATGAGCAGTTCTTC
>TRBJ2-3|-|-|TRBV19
CASSIGRGAGTDTQYF
TGTGCCAGTAGTATAGGGCGTGGGGCCGGCACAGATACGCAGTATTTT
>TRBJ2-5|-|TRBD1|TRBV5-1
CASSRAGGNEETQYF
TGCGCCAGCAGTCGAGCAGGGGGTAATGAAGAGACCCAGTACTTC
>TRBJ1-1|-|-|TRBV2
CASTKGGSGNTEAFF
TGTGCCAGCACAAAGGGGGGGAGCGGGAACACTGAAGCTTTCTTT
>TRBJ2-2|-|TRBD2|TRBV5-1
CASSLAGSGSIRELFF
TGCGCCAGCAGCTTGGCCGGTAGCGGGAGTATCCGGGAGCTGTTTTTT
>TRBJ2-1|-|TRBD2|TRBV27
CASSTYSGRSSEQFF
TGTGCCAGCAGTACATATAGCGGGAGATCGAGTGAGCAGTTCTTC
>TRBJ2-7|-|-|TRBV5-1
CASKVDERSSYEQYF
TGCGCCAGCAAGGTGGATGAGCGCAGCTCCTACGAGCAGTACTTC
>TRBJ2-5|-|-|TRBV28
CASKGLMIVETQYF
TGTGCCAGTAAAGGACTGATGATTGTGGAGACCCAGTACTTC
>TRBJ1-3|-|-|TRBV5-1
CASSLLGGYDTIYF
TGCGCCAGCAGTCTTCTGGGAGGGTATGACACCATATATTTT
>TRBJ1-2|-|-|TRBV4-1
CASSQEDRTVYGYTF
TGCGCCAGCAGCCAAGAAGACCGGACGGTCTATGGCTACACCTTC
>TRBJ2-7|-|-|TRBV6-6
CASASGLSYEQYF
TGTGCCAGCGCCTCGGGCCTTTCGTACGAGCAGTACTTC
>TRBJ2-4|-|-|TRBV5-8
CASSGAGMNIQYF
TGTGCCAGCAGTGGAGCCGGGATGAACATTCAGTACTTC
>TRBJ1-2|-|TRBD1|TRBV27
CASSGWGQADYGYTF
TGTGCCAGCTCTGGGTGGGGACAGGCTGACTATGGCTACACCTTC
>TRBJ2-7|-|TRBD1|TRBV27
CASSGQGPRYEQYF
TGTGCCAGCAGTGGACAGGGCCCTCGCTACGAGCAGTACTTC
>TRBJ2-3|-|TRBD2|TRBV9
CASSVDAGGTDTQYF
TGTGCCAGCAGCGTAGATGCGGGGGGCACAGATACGCAGTATTTT